This T cell receptor beta chain was sequenced for a study of CD8+CD57+ T cells in acquired aplastic anemia. This clonotype was counted between two and nine times. This CDR3 is 14 amino acids long. V lost 7 bases and J lost 2, with 15 bases in between. The germline V gene encodes CDR1 SGHTA and CDR2 FQGNSA. Genomic DNA served as template for TCR beta VDJ and CDR3 profiling. One entry per CDR3 protein, called by TCRdb with MiXCR from the reads. Among 180,000 or so distinct CDR3 sequences, around half were seen once, and the ten largest hold approximately 3%. The sequencing input was sorted CD4+, CD8+, or CD8+CD57+ T cells (not recorded which) from PBMCs. This sequence was found in a human donor in good health. V is TRBV7-2 and J is TRBJ2-7, with D uncertain. The CDR3 bases are TGTGCCAGCAAGATGTCAGCGAATACCTACGAGCAGTACTTC. Its translation: CASKMSANTYEQYF.